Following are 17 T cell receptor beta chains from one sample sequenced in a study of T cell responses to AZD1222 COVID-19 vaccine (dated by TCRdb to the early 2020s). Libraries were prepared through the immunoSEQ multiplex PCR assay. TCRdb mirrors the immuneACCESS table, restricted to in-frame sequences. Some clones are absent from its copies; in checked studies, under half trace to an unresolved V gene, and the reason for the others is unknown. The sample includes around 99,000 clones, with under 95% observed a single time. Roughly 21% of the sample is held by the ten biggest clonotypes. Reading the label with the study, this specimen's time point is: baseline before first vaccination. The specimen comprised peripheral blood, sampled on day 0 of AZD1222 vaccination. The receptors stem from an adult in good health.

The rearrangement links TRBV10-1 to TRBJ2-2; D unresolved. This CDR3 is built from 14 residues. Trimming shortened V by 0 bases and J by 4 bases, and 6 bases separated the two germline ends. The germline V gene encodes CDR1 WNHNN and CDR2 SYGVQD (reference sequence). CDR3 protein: CASSESDFTGELFF. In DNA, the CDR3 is TGCGCCAGCAGTGAGTCAGATTTCACCGGGGAGCTGTTTTTT.

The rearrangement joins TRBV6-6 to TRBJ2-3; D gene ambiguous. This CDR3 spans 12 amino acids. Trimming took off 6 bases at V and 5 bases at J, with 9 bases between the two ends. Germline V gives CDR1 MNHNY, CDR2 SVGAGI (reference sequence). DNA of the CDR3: TGTGCCAGCAGCCCAACGGGAGATACGCAGTATTTT. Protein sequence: CASSPTGDTQYF.

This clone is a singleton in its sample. CDR3 sequence reads: CASSSKTGGGTEAFF. CDR3 bases: TGTGCCAGTAGTTCAAAGACAGGAGGGGGAACTGAAGCTTTCTTT. The chain recombines TRBV19 with TRBJ1-1, with TRBD1 as a possible D gene (6 bases). Per the germline V gene, CDR1 is LNHDA and CDR2 is SQIVND (reference sequence). Trimming took 5 bases from V and 5 from J, leaving 18 bases between them. This CDR3 spans 15 amino acids.

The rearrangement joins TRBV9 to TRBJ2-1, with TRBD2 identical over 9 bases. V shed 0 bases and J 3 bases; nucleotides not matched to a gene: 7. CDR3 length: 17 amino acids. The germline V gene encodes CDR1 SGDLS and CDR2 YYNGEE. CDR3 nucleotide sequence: TGTGCCAGCAGCGTAGGAGGTAGCGGGGGTCTCTACAATGAGCAGTTCTTC. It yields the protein CASSVGGSGGLYNEQFF.

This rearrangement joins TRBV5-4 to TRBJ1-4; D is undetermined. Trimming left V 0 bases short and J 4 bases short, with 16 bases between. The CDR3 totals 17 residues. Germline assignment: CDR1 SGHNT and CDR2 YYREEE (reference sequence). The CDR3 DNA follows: TGTGCCAGCAGCTTGGATGTCGGTGAGGCACTTAATGAAAAACTGTTTTTT. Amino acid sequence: CASSLDVGEALNEKLFF.

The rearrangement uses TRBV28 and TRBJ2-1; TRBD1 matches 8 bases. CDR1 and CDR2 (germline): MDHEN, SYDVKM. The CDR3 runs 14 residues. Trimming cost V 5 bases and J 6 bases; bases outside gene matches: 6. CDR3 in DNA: TGTGCCAGCAGTACGCTACAGGGGGGCAATGAGCAGTTCTTC. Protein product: CASSTLQGGNEQFF.

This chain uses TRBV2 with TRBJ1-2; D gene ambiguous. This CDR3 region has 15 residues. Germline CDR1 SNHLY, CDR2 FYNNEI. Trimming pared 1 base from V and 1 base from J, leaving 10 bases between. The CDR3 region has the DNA TGTGCCAGCAGTGAAGTCTCGGGGATTAACTATGGCTACACCTTC. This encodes CASSEVSGINYGYTF. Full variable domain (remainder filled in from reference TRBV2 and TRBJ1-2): EPEVTQTPSHQVTQMGQEVILRCVPISNHLYFYWYRQILGQKVEFLVSFYNNEISEKSEIFDDQFSVERPDGSNFTLKIRSTKLEDSAMYFCASSEVSGINYGYTFGSGTRLTVV.

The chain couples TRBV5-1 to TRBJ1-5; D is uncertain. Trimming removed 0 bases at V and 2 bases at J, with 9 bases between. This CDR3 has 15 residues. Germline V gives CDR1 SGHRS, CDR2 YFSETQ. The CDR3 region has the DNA TGCGCCAGCAGCTTGGAGGTAGGTCGCAATCAGCCCCAGCATTTT. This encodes CASSLEVGRNQPQHF.

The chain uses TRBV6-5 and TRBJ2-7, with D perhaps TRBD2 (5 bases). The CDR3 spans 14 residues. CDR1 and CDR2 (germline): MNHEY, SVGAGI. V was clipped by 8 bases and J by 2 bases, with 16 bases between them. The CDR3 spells CASSGVGFPYEQYF. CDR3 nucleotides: TGTGCCAGCTCCGGGGTGGGGTTTCCCTACGAGCAGTACTTC.

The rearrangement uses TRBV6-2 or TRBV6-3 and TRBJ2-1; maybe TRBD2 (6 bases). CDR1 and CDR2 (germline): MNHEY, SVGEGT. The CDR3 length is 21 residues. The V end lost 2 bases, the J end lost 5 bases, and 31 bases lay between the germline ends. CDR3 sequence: CASSYEGSGTPQSRYNNEQFF. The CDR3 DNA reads TGTGCCAGCAGTTACGAGGGAAGTGGGACTCCGCAGAGCCGATACAACAATGAGCAGTTCTTC.

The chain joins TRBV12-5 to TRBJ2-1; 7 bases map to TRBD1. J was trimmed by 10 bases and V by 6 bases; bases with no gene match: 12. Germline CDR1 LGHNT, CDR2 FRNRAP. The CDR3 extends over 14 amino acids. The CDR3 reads CASGGDRVGNEQFF. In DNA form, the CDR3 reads TGTGCTAGTGGGGGCGACAGGGTCGGAAACGAGCAGTTCTTC.

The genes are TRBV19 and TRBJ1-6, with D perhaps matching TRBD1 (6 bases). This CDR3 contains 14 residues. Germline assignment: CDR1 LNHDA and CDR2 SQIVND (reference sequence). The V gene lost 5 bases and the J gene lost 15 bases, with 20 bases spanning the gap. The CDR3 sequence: CASSLSWGLGNLHF. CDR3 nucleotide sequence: TGTGCCAGTAGTCTATCCTGGGGGCTGGGAAACCTCCACTTT.

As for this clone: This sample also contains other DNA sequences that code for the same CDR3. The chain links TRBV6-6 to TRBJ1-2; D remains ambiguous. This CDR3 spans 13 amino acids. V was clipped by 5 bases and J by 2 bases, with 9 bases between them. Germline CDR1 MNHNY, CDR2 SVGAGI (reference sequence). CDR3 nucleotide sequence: TGTGCCAGCAGTCCGGGTGTAAACTATGGCTACACCTTC. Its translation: CASSPGVNYGYTF.

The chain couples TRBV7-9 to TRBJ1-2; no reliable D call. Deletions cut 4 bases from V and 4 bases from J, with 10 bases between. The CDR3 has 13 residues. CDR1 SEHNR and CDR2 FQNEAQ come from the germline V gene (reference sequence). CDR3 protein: CASSSPSTYGYTF. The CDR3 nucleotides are TGTGCCAGCAGCTCTCCTTCGACCTATGGCTACACCTTC.

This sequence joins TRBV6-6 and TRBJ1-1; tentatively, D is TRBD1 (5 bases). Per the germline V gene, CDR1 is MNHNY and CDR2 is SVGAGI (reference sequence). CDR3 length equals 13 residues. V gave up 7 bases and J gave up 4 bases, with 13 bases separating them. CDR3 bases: TGTGCCAGCATTGGCAGGGTGGGCACTGAAGCTTTCTTT. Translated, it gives CASIGRVGTEAFF.

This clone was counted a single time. CDR3 sequence (DNA): TGTGCCGTTGCTTCGCGGAACACTGAAGCTTTCTTT. Translating it yields CAVASRNTEAFF. V is TRBV19 and J is TRBJ1-1; D ambiguous. The V end was cut by 11 bases, the J end by 1 base, with 11 bases between. The V gene's germline CDR1 is LNHDA and CDR2 SQIVND (reference sequence). The CDR3 loop spans 12 amino acids.

The CDR3 DNA reads TGTGCCAGCCAACCGGGACTAGCGGGCCCGCAGTATTTT. This encodes CASQPGLAGPQYF. The chain uses TRBV19 and TRBJ2-3; 12 bases fit TRBD2. The CDR3 has 13 amino acids. The germline V gene encodes CDR1 LNHDA and CDR2 SQIVND (reference sequence). V shed 9 bases and J 10 bases; nucleotides not matched to a gene: 8.